This T cell receptor beta chain was observed in a study of T-cell reconstitution after alpha-beta-depleted transplantation in children. CDR1 is MDHEN and CDR2 is SYDVKM in the germline V gene. V was trimmed by 6 bases and J by 1 base, leaving 7 bases between them. The CDR3 length is 12 residues. The TCRbeta library incorporated unique molecular identifiers. MiXCR, run by TCRdb on the PCR reads, gives a single entry per CDR3 protein. The sample lists around 960,000 distinct CDR3 sequences; about 29% were seen once. The source of this sequence is a boy in the first two years of life who had a stem cell transplant for SCID, so the T cells may come from the graft donor. The V call is TRBV28, the J call TRBJ2-7; tentatively, D is TRBD2 (6 bases). This sample comprised PBMCs, mostly from graft donor cells, obtained 360 days after TCRalphabeta/CD19-depleted stem cell transplant. Here the CDR3 DNA reads TGTGCCAGCAGACGGGGGTCCTACGAGCAGTACTTC. This sequence encodes CASRRGSYEQYF. Full variable domain (outside the CDR3, taken from reference TRBV28 and TRBJ2-7): DVKVTQSSRYLVKRTGEKVFLECVQDMDHENMFWYRQDPGLGLRLIYFSYDVKMKEKGDIPEGYSVSREKKERFSLILESASTNQTSMYLCASRRGSYEQYFGPGTRLTVT.